Listed here are 29 T cell receptor beta chains from one sample, sequenced in a study of cytomegalovirus exposure and HLA in healthy donors. Produced via immunoSEQ multiplex PCR; TCRdb's table is partial and in-frame only. The table has around 70,000 clones, around 93% seen once. The specimen was PBMCs. The receptors come from a man aged 18 to 29 in good health and CMV-seronegative.

This chain connects TRBV5-1 to TRBJ2-3; TRBD2 agrees at 10 bases. V lost 7 bases to trimming and J lost 0 bases; unmatched junction nucleotides: 2. Germline-derived CDR1 and CDR2 are SGHRS and YFSETQ. CDR3 length: 14 residues. The CDR3 protein is CASQTSGSTDTQYF. CDR3 in DNA: TGCGCCAGCCAGACTAGCGGGAGCACAGATACGCAGTATTTT.

The rearrangement uses TRBV27 and TRBJ2-3; perhaps TRBD2 as D (5 bases). Germline assignment: CDR1 MNHEY and CDR2 SMNVEV (reference sequence). Trimming removed 3 bases from V and 3 bases from J, with 10 bases in between. CDR3 length equals 14 residues. The CDR3: CASSLQTGTDTQYF. In DNA form, the CDR3 reads TGTGCCAGCAGTTTGCAAACGGGGACAGATACGCAGTATTTT.

The V gene is TRBV19, the J gene TRBJ1-5, with 9 bases identical to TRBD1. The CDR3 loop spans 24 amino acids. Germline CDR1 and CDR2: LNHDA and SQIVND (reference sequence). Trimming cost V 0 bases and J 9 bases; bases outside gene matches: 33. The CDR3 loop is CASSIDLTGGGKGLLRPIDGPQHF. DNA of the CDR3: TGTGCCAGTAGTATAGATCTTACAGGGGGCGGAAAAGGACTTCTTAGGCCGATAGATGGGCCCCAGCATTTT.

The chain recombines TRBV7-8 with TRBJ1-5, with D possibly TRBD1 on 6 matching bases. Between the trimmed V and J ends, which lost 5 bases and 3 bases, there was a span of 14 bases. This CDR3 spans 15 amino acids. The germline V gene encodes CDR1 SGHVS and CDR2 FQNEAQ. For the CDR3, the DNA is TGTGCCAGCAGCCCAAGCAGGGGACCCAATCAGCCCCAGCATTTT. Its protein is CASSPSRGPNQPQHF.

The chain couples TRBV27 to TRBJ2-1, with 9 bases fitting TRBD1. Germline CDR1 MNHEY, CDR2 SMNVEV (reference sequence). The CDR3 consists of 17 residues. The trim removed 2 bases at V and 2 bases at J, leaving 7 bases unmatched. CDR3 sequence: CASSLKTGGAPYNEQFF. CDR3 bases: TGTGCCAGCAGTTTAAAAACAGGGGGCGCCCCCTACAATGAGCAGTTCTTC.

The chain uses TRBV19 and TRBJ1-1; D is perhaps TRBD1 (6 bases). The CDR3 is 14 residues long. Germline CDR1 and CDR2: LNHDA and SQIVND (reference sequence). The V end was cut by 3 bases, the J end by 11 bases, with 19 bases between. CDR3 residues: CASSMVDRSRYAFF. The DNA for the CDR3 is TGTGCCAGTAGTATGGTTGACAGGTCCAGATATGCTTTCTTT. Complete variable domain (other parts from reference TRBV19 and TRBJ1-1): DGGITQSPKYLFRKEGQNVTLSCEQNLNHDAMYWYRQDPGQGLRLIYYSQIVNDFQKGDIAEGYSVSREKKESFPLTVTSAQKNPTAFYLCASSMVDRSRYAFFGQGTRLTVV.

This clone was seen a handful of times. This sequence joins TRBV11-3 and TRBJ2-5; possible D gene TRBD1, 5 bases. Germline CDR1 and CDR2: SGHNT and YENEEA. The V end was cut by 5 bases, the J end by 5 bases, with 15 bases between. This CDR3 region has 14 residues. CDR3 DNA: TGTGCCAGCAGCCCGCCGGACAACCCTGAGACCCAGTACTTC. This encodes CASSPPDNPETQYF. The variable domain in full, completed from reference TRBV11-3 and TRBJ2-5, reads EAGVVQSPRYKIIEKKQPVAFWCNPISGHNTLYWYLQNLGQGPELLIRYENEEAVDDSQLPKDRFSAERLKGVDSTLKIQPAELGDSAVYLCASSPPDNPETQYFGPGTRLLVL.

The chain recombines TRBV7-9 with TRBJ2-2, with D unresolved. The ends were cut back, 3 bases at V and 4 bases at J, with 9 bases in the middle. The CDR3 extends over 14 amino acids. Germline lookup yields CDR1 SEHNR and CDR2 FQNEAQ (reference sequence). CDR3 bases: TGTGCCAGCAGCTTCGATTCGGTCACCGGGGAGCTGTTTTTT. Protein: CASSFDSVTGELFF. The full variable domain, its missing parts supplied by reference TRBV7-9 and TRBJ2-2, is DTGVSQNPRHKITKRGQNVTFRCDPISEHNRLYWYRQTLGQGPEFLTYFQNEAQLEKSRLLSDRFSAERPKGSFSTLEIQRTEQGDSAMYLCASSFDSVTGELFFGEGSRLTVL.

This chain uses TRBV7-2 with TRBJ1-3, with 9 bases identical to TRBD1. This CDR3 spans 15 amino acids. V shed 4 bases, J shed 2 bases, and the junction held 3 bases outside the gene matches. Germline loops: CDR1 SGHTA, CDR2 FQGNSA. The CDR3 is CASSSTGGTGNTIYF. CDR3 nucleotide sequence: TGTGCCAGCAGCTCGACAGGGGGTACTGGAAACACCATATATTTT.

This clone was recorded only once. This rearrangement joins TRBV5-4 to TRBJ2-2, with 11 bases aligning to TRBD1. This CDR3 has 18 residues. Germline V CDR1 and CDR2: SGHNT, YYREEE (reference sequence). V was clipped by 4 bases and J by 4 bases; unmatched bases: 12. DNA of the CDR3: TGTGCCAGCAGCGTCCAGTTCGGAGGACAGGGGGCCACCGGGGAGCTGTTTTTT. This sequence encodes CASSVQFGGQGATGELFF.

The CDR3 DNA follows: TGTGCCAGCAGTTACACGGGAAAACTACAAGAGACCCAGTACTTC. Residues: CASSYTGKLQETQYF. The chain recombines TRBV6-5 with TRBJ2-5; TRBD2 is a possible D gene (5 bases). CDR3 size: 15 residues. Germline CDR1 reads MNHEY; CDR2 reads SVGAGI. Trimming shortened V by 2 bases and J by 2 bases, and 12 bases separated the two germline ends.

This chain links TRBV11-1 with TRBJ2-2; no firm D call. The germline V gene has CDR1 SGHAT and CDR2 FQDESV (reference sequence). The CDR3 consists of 11 residues. Trimming left V 8 bases short and J 6 bases short, with 7 bases between. The CDR3 DNA is TGTGCCAGCTGGCTGGCCGGGGAGCTGTTTTTT. Protein product: CASWLAGELFF.

V and J are TRBV15 and TRBJ1-1; D is undetermined. CDR3 length: 14 residues. Germline CDR1 and CDR2: LNHNV and YYDKDF (reference sequence). The germline V and J ends were trimmed by 0 bases and 0 bases, with 5 bases remaining between them. The CDR3 region has the DNA TGTGCCACCAGCAGAGACAGAATGAACACTGAAGCTTTCTTT. Protein sequence: CATSRDRMNTEAFF.

The genes are TRBV21-1 and TRBJ2-7; the D segment call TRBD1 is taken from the table without a DNA check. TRBV21-1 is an annotated pseudogene. The CDR3 covers 17 residues. The CDR3 loop reads CASSGKRVGARTYEQYF. The CDR3 DNA sequence: TGTGCCAGCAGCGGTAAAAGGGTAGGGGCGCGAACCTACGAGCAGTACTTC.

The chain is built from TRBV28 and TRBJ2-5; 8 nucleotides match TRBD2. The germline CDR1 and CDR2 sequences are MDHEN and SYDVKM. After removal of 5 bases from V and 3 bases from J, the junction contained 8 bases not matched to a gene. The CDR3 consists of 15 residues. The CDR3 sequence: CASSAHGTRKETQYF. CDR3 DNA sequence: TGTGCCAGCAGTGCCCATGGGACTAGGAAAGAGACCCAGTACTTC.

The chain has TRBV16 and TRBJ2-5; D is unresolved. The germline V and J ends were trimmed by 1 base and 5 bases, with 8 bases remaining between them. The CDR3 is 13 amino acids. Germline-derived CDR1 and CDR2 are KGHSY and FQNENV. CDR3 coding DNA: TGTGCCAGCAGCCAATTCTCGCGGGAGACCCAGTACTTC. Translated: CASSQFSRETQYF.

This sequence joins TRBV18 and TRBJ2-1, with 8 bases lining up with TRBD2. The V and J ends lost 6 bases and 5 bases, in that order; junction bases with no gene match: 6. Germline V lookup: CDR1 KGHSH, CDR2 LQKENI. CDR3 length: 14 residues. In DNA form, the CDR3 reads TGTGCCAGCTCGCCGAGCGGGAGAGACAATGAGCAGTTCTTC. Its protein product is CASSPSGRDNEQFF.

The chain links TRBV7-2 to TRBJ2-1; D is possibly TRBD2 (6 bases). Per germline, CDR1 SGHTA and CDR2 FQGNSA. The length of the CDR3 is 16 residues. The V and J ends lost 3 bases and 0 bases respectively, with 12 bases between them. CDR3 loop: CASSFGTRSSYNEQFF. The CDR3 DNA sequence: TGTGCCAGCAGCTTCGGGACTCGGAGCTCCTACAATGAGCAGTTCTTC.

The CDR3 is CSVELGRDTEAFF. The DNA for the CDR3 is TGCAGCGTTGAGCTGGGTCGGGACACTGAAGCTTTCTTT. The rearrangement joins TRBV29-1 to TRBJ1-1; D call uncertain. Trimming removed 3 bases from V and 3 bases from J, with 11 bases in between. The CDR3 spans 13 residues. CDR1 SQVTM and CDR2 ANQGSEA come from the germline V gene.

J is TRBJ1-2 and V is TRBV25-1; TRBD1 aligns across 7 bases. V gave up 6 bases and J gave up 4 bases; unmatched junction bases: 11. The germline CDR1 and CDR2 sequences are MGHDK and SYGVNS. The CDR3 consists of 15 residues. CDR3 nucleotide sequence: TGTGCCAGCAGCCCGTCTTCGTCAGGGGGCTATGGCTACACCTTC. Translated, it gives CASSPSSSGGYGYTF.

The chain has TRBV15 and TRBJ2-3, with D unresolved. V lost 0 bases to trimming and J lost 3 bases, with 7 bases between them. The V gene's germline CDR1 is LNHNV and CDR2 YYDKDF (reference sequence). The CDR3 is 14 residues long. The CDR3 sequence is CATSRDRVTDTQYF. CDR3 bases: TGTGCCACCAGCAGAGATCGAGTGACAGATACGCAGTATTTT.

This chain uses TRBV9 with TRBJ2-7; TRBD2 matches at 9 bases. Germline V gene lookup returns CDR1 SGDLS and CDR2 YYNGEE. This CDR3 has 15 residues. Germline trimming cut 0 bases from V and 1 base from J; bases unmatched to any gene: 2. DNA of the CDR3: TGTGCCAGCAGCGTAGGGGCGGGAGGGTCCTACGAGCAGTACTTC. Its translation is CASSVGAGGSYEQYF.

This clone was picked up one time. The chain has TRBV5-6 and TRBJ2-5; D not certain. The CDR3 runs 14 residues. Germline CDR1 and CDR2: SGHDT and YYEEEE. V was clipped by 7 bases and J by 5 bases, with 18 bases between them. The CDR3 reads CASANSVSWETQYF. CDR3 bases: TGTGCCAGCGCCAACAGTGTATCATGGGAGACCCAGTACTTC.

The J gene is TRBJ2-1, the V gene TRBV9, with a tentative D call TRBD2 (6 bases). V shed 0 bases and J shed 3 bases, with 13 bases lying between them. The CDR3 extends over 16 amino acids. Germline V lookup: CDR1 SGDLS, CDR2 YYNGEE. The CDR3 DNA reads as TGTGCCAGCAGCGTAGGAGGGAGGCCGGACTACAATGAGCAGTTCTTC. This encodes CASSVGGRPDYNEQFF.

The rearrangement joins TRBV2 to TRBJ1-1; D gene unclear. Per germline, CDR1 SNHLY and CDR2 FYNNEI. The V end was cut by 6 bases, the J end by 2 bases, with 16 bases between. The CDR3 has 15 residues. CDR3 protein: CASRREGMGNTEAFF. CDR3 DNA sequence: TGTGCCAGCAGGAGGGAGGGAATGGGAAACACTGAAGCTTTCTTT.

V and J are TRBV30 and TRBJ2-3, with D unresolved. This CDR3 region has 12 residues. The germline V and J ends were trimmed by 0 bases and 3 bases, with 4 bases remaining between them. The germline gives CDR1 GTSNPN, CDR2 SVGIG (reference sequence). CDR3 coding DNA: TGTGCCTGGAGTGTACTGACAGATACGCAGTATTTT. As protein: CAWSVLTDTQYF.

The chain carries TRBV30 and TRBJ2-3, with 11 positions matching TRBD2. The CDR3 extends over 14 amino acids. Germline V gene sequence: CDR1 GTSNPN, CDR2 SVGIG (reference sequence). The V segment lost 2 bases and the J segment 3 bases; nucleotides outside the gene matches: 1. This CDR3 is CAWSLAGGTDTQYF. Here the CDR3 DNA reads TGTGCCTGGAGTCTAGCGGGAGGAACAGATACGCAGTATTTT.

DNA of the CDR3: TGTGCTAGTGGTCCGACATGGGACAGGGACACAGATACGCAGTATTTT. Encoded protein: CASGPTWDRDTDTQYF. This chain uses TRBV12-5 with TRBJ2-3, with 9 positions matching TRBD1. Germline V gives CDR1 LGHNT, CDR2 FRNRAP. The CDR3 totals 16 residues. V lost 5 bases, J lost 2 bases, and 8 bases stayed unmatched.

The V gene is TRBV19, the J gene TRBJ2-5; D possibly corresponds to TRBD2 (6 bases). Germline V CDR1 and CDR2: LNHDA, SQIVND (reference sequence). V was pared by 3 bases and J by 5 bases, with 16 bases between. This CDR3 has 15 residues. The CDR3 sequence: CASSIPSVAGETQYF. The DNA for the CDR3 is TGTGCCAGTAGTATTCCGTCGGTCGCGGGGGAGACCCAGTACTTC.